This T cell receptor beta chain was sequenced during a study of cytomegalovirus exposure and HLA in healthy donors. Across the whole study: Genotyping of roughly 400 donors showed that 65% to 90% belonged to the Caucasian-associated ancestry cluster. Study results and limitations: Rarity characterized most TCR sequences, yet some public TCRs appeared in many donors. In an earlier analysis, about 87% or about 30%: the productive usage of most TCR beta V segments. Reported findings show TCR beta sequences accurately forecast HLA-A and HLA-B alleles in most subjects.

This clone was recorded a few times. Its antigen is unidentified. Germline CDR1 reads MNHNS; CDR2 reads SASEGT. The CDR3 is 14 amino acids. Primers for the PCR totalled 60 Vbeta and 13 Jbeta. Produced via immunoSEQ multiplex PCR; TCRdb's table is partial and in-frame only. Of some 170,000 clones in the sample, roughly four fifths are singletons; the top ten hold 4.3%. V usage is TRBV6-1 and J usage is TRBJ2-5; 10 nucleotides match TRBD1. The J call is in doubt because the DNA end fits TRBJ2-7 better. This TCR was recovered from a middle-aged man in good health and CMV-seronegative. Sequencing input: PBMCs. The CDR3 sequence is CASRLGTGVYEQYF. The CDR3, as DNA: TGTGCCAGCAGACTCGGGACAGGGGTCTACGAGCAGTACTTC.